Listed below are T cell receptor beta chains from one sample, sequenced in a study of blood T cell repertoires in COVID-19. Generated by immunoSEQ multiplex PCR, the TCRdb table keeps only in-frame clones and is missing some. In the table there are 130,000 or so clones, over 75% of which are singletons. Sequenced input: peripheral blood. All receptors derive from a man aged 55-75 years with active or convalescent COVID-19. CDR3s include the opening cysteine and the closing phenylalanine or tryptophan.

CDR3	V	J	length
CASSILAGTDTQYF	TRBV19	TRBJ2-3	14
CASSPGDRPNTEAFF	TRBV18	TRBJ1-1	15
CAISPTWGTAGYGYTF	TRBV10-3	TRBJ1-2	16
CASSGTSGFTDTQYF	TRBV7-2	TRBJ2-3	15
CASSIAGDSSYEQYF	TRBV19	TRBJ2-7	15
CASSSQVGGYNEQFF	TRBV9	TRBJ2-1	15
CASSQGGRSYNEQFF	TRBV3-1/TRBV3-2	TRBJ2-1	15
CASRKQTKTTEAFF	TRBV27	TRBJ1-1	14
CASSRTGLYNSPLHF	TRBV6-5	TRBJ1-6	15
CASSYMNTEAFF	TRBV6-2/TRBV6-3	TRBJ1-1	12
CASSLRGISDEKLFF	TRBV28	TRBJ1-4	15
CASSPRGTDVPQHF	TRBV19	TRBJ1-5	14
CASSLFQGGDTQYF	TRBV28	TRBJ2-3	14
CATSGMGGDRAGYTF	TRBV24-1	TRBJ1-2	15
CASSFQDRLGYGYTF	TRBV19	TRBJ1-2	15
CAISRDTVNSPLHF	TRBV10-3	TRBJ1-6	14
CSARGYGELFF	TRBV20-1	TRBJ2-2	11
CASSLVTGLATGANVLTF	TRBV7-2	TRBJ2-6	18
CASSLEREDEQFF	TRBV5-4	TRBJ2-1	13
CASSPRGGTNEKLFF	TRBV28	TRBJ1-4	15
CATSRDQVGGKTQYF	TRBV15	TRBJ2-5	15
CAIKGPGVGTDTQYF	TRBV10-3	TRBJ2-3	15
CASRRTGGLGYTF	TRBV5-1	TRBJ1-2	13
CASSQSPWRDDSYEQYF	TRBV3-1/TRBV3-2	TRBJ2-7	17
CASRSGASGNTIYF	TRBV19	TRBJ1-3	14